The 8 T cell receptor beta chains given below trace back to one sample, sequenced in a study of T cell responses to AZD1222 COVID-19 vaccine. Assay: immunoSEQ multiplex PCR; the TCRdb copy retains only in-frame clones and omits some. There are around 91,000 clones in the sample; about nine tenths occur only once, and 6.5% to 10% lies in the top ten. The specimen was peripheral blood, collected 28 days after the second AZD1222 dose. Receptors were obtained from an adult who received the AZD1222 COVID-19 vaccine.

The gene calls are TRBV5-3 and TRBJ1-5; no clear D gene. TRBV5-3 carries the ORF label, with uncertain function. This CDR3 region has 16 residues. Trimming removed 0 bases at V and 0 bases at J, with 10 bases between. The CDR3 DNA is TGTGCCAGAAGCTTGGGAGGAAAGTATAGCAATCAGCCCCAGCATTTT. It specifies CARSLGGKYSNQPQHF.

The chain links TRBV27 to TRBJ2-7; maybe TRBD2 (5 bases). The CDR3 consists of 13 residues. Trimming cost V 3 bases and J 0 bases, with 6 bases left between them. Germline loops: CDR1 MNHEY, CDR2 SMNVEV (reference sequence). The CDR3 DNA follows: TGTGCCAGCAGTTTGCGGGTCTCCTACGAGCAGTACTTC. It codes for CASSLRVSYEQYF.

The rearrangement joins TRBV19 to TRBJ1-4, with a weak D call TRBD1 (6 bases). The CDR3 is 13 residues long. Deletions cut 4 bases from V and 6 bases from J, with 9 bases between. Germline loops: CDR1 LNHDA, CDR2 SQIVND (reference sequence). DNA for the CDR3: TGTGCCAGTAGTACCGGACAGCATGAAAAACTGTTTTTT. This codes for CASSTGQHEKLFF.

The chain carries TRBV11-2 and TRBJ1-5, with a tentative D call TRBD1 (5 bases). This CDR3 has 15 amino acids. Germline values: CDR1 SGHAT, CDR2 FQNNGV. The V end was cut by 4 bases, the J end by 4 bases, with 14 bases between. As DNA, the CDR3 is TGTGCCAGCAGCTCCACAGGAAGGGGTAATCAGCCCCAGCATTTT. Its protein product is CASSSTGRGNQPQHF. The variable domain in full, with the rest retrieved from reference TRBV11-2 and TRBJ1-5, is EAGVAQSPRYKIIEKRQSVAFWCNPISGHATLYWYQQILGQGPKLLIQFQNNGVVDDSQLPKDRFSAERLKGVDSTLKIQPAKLEDSAVYLCASSSTGRGNQPQHFGDGTRLSIL.

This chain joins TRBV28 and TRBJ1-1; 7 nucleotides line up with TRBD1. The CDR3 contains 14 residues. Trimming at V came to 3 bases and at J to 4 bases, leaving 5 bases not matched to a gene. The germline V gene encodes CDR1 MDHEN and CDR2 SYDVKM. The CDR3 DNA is TGTGCCAGCAGTTTGTTCAGGGGGATCACTGAAGCTTTCTTT. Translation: CASSLFRGITEAFF. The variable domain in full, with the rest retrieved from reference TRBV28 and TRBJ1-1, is DVKVTQSSRYLVKRTGEKVFLECVQDMDHENMFWYRQDPGLGLRLIYFSYDVKMKEKGDIPEGYSVSREKKERFSLILESASTNQTSMYLCASSLFRGITEAFFGQGTRLTVV.

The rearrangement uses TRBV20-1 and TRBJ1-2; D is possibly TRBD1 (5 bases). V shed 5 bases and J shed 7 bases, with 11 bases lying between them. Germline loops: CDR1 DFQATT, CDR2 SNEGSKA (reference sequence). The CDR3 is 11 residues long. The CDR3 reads CSAGAASGYTF. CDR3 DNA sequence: TGCAGTGCTGGGGCGGCGTCTGGCTACACCTTC.

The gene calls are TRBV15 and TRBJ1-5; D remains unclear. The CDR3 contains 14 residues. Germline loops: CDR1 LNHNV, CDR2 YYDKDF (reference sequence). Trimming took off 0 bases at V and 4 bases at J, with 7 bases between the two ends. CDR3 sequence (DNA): TGTGCCACCAGCAGAGATCGGGGAAATCAGCCCCAGCATTTT. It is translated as CATSRDRGNQPQHF.

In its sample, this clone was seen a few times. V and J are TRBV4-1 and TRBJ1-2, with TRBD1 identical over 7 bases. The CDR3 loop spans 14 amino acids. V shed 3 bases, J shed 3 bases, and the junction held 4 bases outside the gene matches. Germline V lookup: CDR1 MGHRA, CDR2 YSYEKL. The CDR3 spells CASSQDDRDYGYTF. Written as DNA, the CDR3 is TGCGCCAGCAGCCAGGATGACAGGGACTATGGCTACACCTTC.